The clone carrying this TCR beta chain showed up just a few times. Its antigen is unidentified. TCRdb re-called the 5' RACE reads with MiXCR, one entry per CDR3 protein. Of 150,000 to 200,000 distinct CDR3 sequences in the sample, roughly 10% were seen once. The sample comes from a study of T-cell memory formation after mild COVID-19. General study findings and limits: CD4+ clones that contracted lay mainly in CM and EM; CD8+ ones lay in EMRA. The study found balanced CD4/CD8 in clones contracting day 15 to 85 and a CD4+ lean in later expanders. The study detected some responding clones in pre-infection memory, suggesting cross-reactive memory joined.

The sequenced material came from PBMCs or a T cell subset sorted from them (not recorded which). This TCR was sampled from a man younger than 35 who had mild COVID-19 (a few samples of this study predate the infection). Cell type and time point are not known.

The DNA for the CDR3 is TGCGCCAGCAGCTTACAGGACCCTAGAAACGAGCAGTACTTC. Its protein product is CASSLQDPRNEQYF. The chain employs TRBV5-1 and TRBJ2-7, with a weak D call TRBD1 (5 bases). The V and J ends lost 2 bases and 5 bases respectively, with 14 bases between them. Germline CDR1 is SGHRS and CDR2 is YFSETQ. CDR3 length: 14 residues.